This TCR beta chain was recorded in a study of Graves' ophthalmopathy and Graves' hyperthyroidism. Trimming shortened V by 1 base and J by 3 bases, and 10 bases separated the two germline ends. The CDR3 loop spans 16 amino acids. The germline CDR1 and CDR2 sequences are MGHRA and YSYEKL. Transcripts of RNA were the source for amplifying TCR beta CDR3 regions. First-round RT-PCR employed HTBI primers, with a second-round multiplex PCR after it. Using its own MiXCR run on the multiplex PCR reads, TCRdb lists one record per CDR3 protein. The sample has just over 600,000 distinct CDR3 sequences, about 20% seen once. Aged 18 to 65, hyperthyroidism patients had been newly diagnosed, with under 2 months' duration.

This rearrangement joins TRBV4-1 to TRBJ1-6; D is ambiguous. Specimen: peripheral blood. This clonotype was sampled from a woman under 30 with stable Graves' hyperthyroidism. Some clones in this sample may be carry-over from other donors' samples. This CDR3 reads CASSQGERSYNSPLHF. The CDR3 nucleotides read TGCGCCAGCAGCCAAGGTGAACGCAGCTATAATTCACCCCTCCACTTT.